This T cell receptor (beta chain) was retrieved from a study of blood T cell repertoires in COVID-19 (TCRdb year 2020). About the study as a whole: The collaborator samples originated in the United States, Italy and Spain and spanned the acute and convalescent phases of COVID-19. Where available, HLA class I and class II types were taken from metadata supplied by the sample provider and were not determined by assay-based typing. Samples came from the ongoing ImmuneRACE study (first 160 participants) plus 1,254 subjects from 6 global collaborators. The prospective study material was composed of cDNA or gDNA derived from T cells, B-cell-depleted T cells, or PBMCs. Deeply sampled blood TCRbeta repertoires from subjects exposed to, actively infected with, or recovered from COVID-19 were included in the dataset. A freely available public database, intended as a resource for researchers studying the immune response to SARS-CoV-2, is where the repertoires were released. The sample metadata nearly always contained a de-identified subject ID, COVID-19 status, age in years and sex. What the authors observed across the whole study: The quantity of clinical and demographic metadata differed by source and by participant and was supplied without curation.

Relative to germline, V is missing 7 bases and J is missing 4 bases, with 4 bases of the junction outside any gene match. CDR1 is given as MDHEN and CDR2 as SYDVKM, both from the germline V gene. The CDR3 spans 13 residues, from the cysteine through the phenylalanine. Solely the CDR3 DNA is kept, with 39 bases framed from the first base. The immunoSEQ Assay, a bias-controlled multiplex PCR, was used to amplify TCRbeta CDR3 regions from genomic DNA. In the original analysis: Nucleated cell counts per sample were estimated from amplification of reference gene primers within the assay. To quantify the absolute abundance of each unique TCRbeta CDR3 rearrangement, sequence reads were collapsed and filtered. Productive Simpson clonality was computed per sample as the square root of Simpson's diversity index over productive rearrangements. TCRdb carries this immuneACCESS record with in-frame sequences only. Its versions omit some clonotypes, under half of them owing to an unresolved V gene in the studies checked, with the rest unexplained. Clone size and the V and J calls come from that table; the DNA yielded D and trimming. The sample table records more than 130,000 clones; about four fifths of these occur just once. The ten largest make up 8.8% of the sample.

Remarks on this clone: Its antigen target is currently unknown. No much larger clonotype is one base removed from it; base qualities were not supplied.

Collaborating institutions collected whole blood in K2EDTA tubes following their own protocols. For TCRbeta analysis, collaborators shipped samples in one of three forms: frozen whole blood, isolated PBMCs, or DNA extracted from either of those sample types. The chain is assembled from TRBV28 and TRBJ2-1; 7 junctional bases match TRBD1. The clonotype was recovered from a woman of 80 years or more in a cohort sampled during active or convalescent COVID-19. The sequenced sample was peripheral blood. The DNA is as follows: TGTGCCAGCACCAACAGGGGTTACAATGAGCAGTTCTTC. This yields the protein CASTNRGYNEQFF.